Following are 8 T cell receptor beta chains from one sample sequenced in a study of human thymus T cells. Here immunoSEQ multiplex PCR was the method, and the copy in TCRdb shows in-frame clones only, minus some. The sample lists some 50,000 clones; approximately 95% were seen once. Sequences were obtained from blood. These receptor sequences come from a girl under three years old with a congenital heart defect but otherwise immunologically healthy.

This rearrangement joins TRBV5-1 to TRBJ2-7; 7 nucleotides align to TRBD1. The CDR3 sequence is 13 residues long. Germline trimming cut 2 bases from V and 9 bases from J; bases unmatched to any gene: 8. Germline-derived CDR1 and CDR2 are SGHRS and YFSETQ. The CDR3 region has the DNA TGCGCCAGCAGCTTTGGGCAGGGGGTAGGGCAGTACTTC. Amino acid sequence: CASSFGQGVGQYF.

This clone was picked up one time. CDR3 residues: CSVGYLNQPQHF. The DNA for the CDR3 is TGCAGCGTTGGGTATTTAAATCAGCCCCAGCATTTT. The V gene is TRBV29-1, the J gene TRBJ1-5; D unresolved. CDR3 size: 12 residues. Germline V gene sequence: CDR1 SQVTM, CDR2 ANQGSEA. Trimming stripped 4 bases from V and 4 bases from J, with 8 bases between.

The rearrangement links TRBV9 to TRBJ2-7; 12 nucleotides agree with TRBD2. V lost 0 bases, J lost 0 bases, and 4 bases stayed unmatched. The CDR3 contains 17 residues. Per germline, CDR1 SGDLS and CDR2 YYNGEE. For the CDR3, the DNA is TGTGCCAGCAGCGTAGCCCCACTAGCGGGAGGCTCCTACGAGCAGTACTTC. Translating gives CASSVAPLAGGSYEQYF. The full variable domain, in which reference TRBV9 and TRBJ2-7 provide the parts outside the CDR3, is DSGVTQTPKHLITATGQRVTLRCSPRSGDLSVYWYQQSLDQGLQFLIQYYNGEERAKGNILERFSAQQFPDLHSELNLSSLELGDSALYFCASSVAPLAGGSYEQYFGPGTRLTVT.

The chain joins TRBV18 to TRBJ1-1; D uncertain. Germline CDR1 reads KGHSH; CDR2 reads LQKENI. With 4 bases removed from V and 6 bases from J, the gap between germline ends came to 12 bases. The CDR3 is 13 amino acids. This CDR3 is CASSLSPRAEAFF. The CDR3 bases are TGTGCCAGCTCACTGTCACCCCGGGCTGAAGCTTTCTTT.

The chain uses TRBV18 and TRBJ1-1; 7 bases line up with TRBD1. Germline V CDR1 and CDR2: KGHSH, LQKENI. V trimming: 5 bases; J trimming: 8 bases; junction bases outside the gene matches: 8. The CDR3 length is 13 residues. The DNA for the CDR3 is TGTGCCAGCTCATCCAGGGGGGAGATGGAAGCTTTCTTT. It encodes CASSSRGEMEAFF.

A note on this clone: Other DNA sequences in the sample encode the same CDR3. CDR3 protein: CASSLGGNTEAFF. The CDR3 bases are TGCGCCAGCAGCTTGGGAGGGAACACTGAAGCTTTCTTT. This sequence joins TRBV5-1 and TRBJ1-1; D unresolved. The V gene's germline CDR1 is SGHRS and CDR2 YFSETQ. V dropped 0 bases and J dropped 1 base, with 4 bases sitting between them. This CDR3 spans 13 amino acids.

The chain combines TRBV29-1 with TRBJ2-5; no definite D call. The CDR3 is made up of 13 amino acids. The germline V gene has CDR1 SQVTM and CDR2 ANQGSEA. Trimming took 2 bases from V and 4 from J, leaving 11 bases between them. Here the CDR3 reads CSVETRGPETQYF. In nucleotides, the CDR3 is TGCAGCGTTGAAACAAGAGGCCCAGAGACCCAGTACTTC.

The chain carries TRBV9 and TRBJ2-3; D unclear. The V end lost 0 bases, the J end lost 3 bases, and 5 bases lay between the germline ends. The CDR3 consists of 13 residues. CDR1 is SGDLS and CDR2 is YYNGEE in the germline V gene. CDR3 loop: CASSVEETDTQYF. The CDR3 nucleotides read TGTGCCAGCAGCGTAGAGGAGACAGATACGCAGTATTTT.